Detailed here is one TCR beta chain. Treatment here: oral pan-JAK inhibitor, 5-10 mg twice daily. This record belongs to a study of CD8+ T cells in alopecia areata. The wider study: Treatment of the treated patients consisted of oral tofacitinib, 5 to 10 mg twice daily.

J gave up 5 bases and V 0 bases, and 15 bases lay outside the gene matches. Germline values: CDR1 SGHRS, CDR2 YFSETQ. This CDR3 comprises 18 residues. Extracted RNA was reverse transcribed, and the resulting cDNA served as sequencing template. Repertoires were generated with immunoSEQ multiplex PCR, while TCRdb's copy carries only in-frame clones and drops some. Of about 64,000 clones in the sample, under 60% were seen once. The input for sequencing was CD8+ T cells sorted from blood, taken at roughly week 38, from a patient treated with tofacitinib. The sequence came from a human donor with alopecia areata. The chain couples TRBV5-1 to TRBJ2-7, with 9 positions matching TRBD2. The CDR3 protein is CASSLESLAGIRVHEQYF. The DNA for the CDR3 is TGCGCCAGCAGCTTGGAATCCCTAGCGGGAATTAGGGTCCACGAGCAGTACTTC.